The sequence of this T cell receptor beta chain was determined in a study of identifying expanded T cells in peripheral blood. Study outcomes and limitations: Roughly 1.2 clones differed between technical replicates, versus approximately 17 and 20 over time. Clone count variance between approximately 2-week samples rose with total template count.

No infections or other immune events were documented during collection. CDR3 length: 14 amino acids. V lost 3 bases to trimming and J lost 2 bases, with 10 bases between them. Per the germline V gene, CDR1 is MDHEN and CDR2 is SYDVKM. Generated by immunoSEQ multiplex PCR, the TCRdb table keeps only in-frame clones and is missing some. This table has under 95,000 clones, approximately 89% appearing once. About this clone itself: No antigen is known for it.

Input material: blood. V is TRBV28 and J is TRBJ1-1; D ambiguous. The receptor was derived from a person aged 18 to 70 in good health. CDR3 sequence (DNA): TGTGCCAGCAGTTTGCTCTTCGATAACACTGAAGCTTTCTTT. The encoded protein is CASSLLFDNTEAFF.